These 8 T cell receptor beta chains were all obtained from the same sample, sequenced in a study of cytomegalovirus exposure and HLA in healthy donors. PCR primers comprised 60 Vbeta and 13 Jbeta primers. Assay: immunoSEQ multiplex PCR; the TCRdb copy retains only in-frame clones and omits some. Here the sample spans some 170,000 clones, about 80% being singletons. The sample taken for sequencing was PBMCs. These receptors originate from a woman aged 45 to 65 in good health and CMV-seronegative.

Concerning this clone itself: Compared with germline, one end of the junction differs, possibly owing to a read error. The CDR3 DNA follows: TGTGCCAGCAGCGTGGATAGCCATCAGCCCCAGCATTTT. Protein sequence: CASSVDSHQPQHF. V gene TRBV5-4 combines with J gene TRBJ1-5; no reliable D call. The CDR3 totals 13 residues. Germline V gene lookup returns CDR1 SGHNT and CDR2 YYREEE (reference sequence).

The CDR3 loop is CAIRPGQGDYGYTF. The CDR3 region has the DNA TGTGCCATCAGGCCGGGACAGGGGGACTATGGCTACACCTTC. The chain carries TRBV10-3 and TRBJ1-2, with 11 positions matching TRBD1. Per the germline V gene, CDR1 is ENHRY and CDR2 is SYGVKD. V gave up 6 bases and J gave up 3 bases; unmatched junction bases: 3. The CDR3 has 14 amino acids.

The rearrangement joins TRBV6-1 to TRBJ2-1, with TRBD2 matching over 11 bases. V was pared by 3 bases and J by 3 bases, with 10 bases of the junction left unmatched. The CDR3 is 18 amino acids. Germline assignment: CDR1 MNHNS and CDR2 SASEGT. The CDR3 nucleotides are TGTGCCAGCAGTGACCTAGCGGGAGGCCCGGAGGACTACAATGAGCAGTTCTTC. It encodes CASSDLAGGPEDYNEQFF.

J is TRBJ2-1 and V is TRBV11-2; the D gene is possibly TRBD2 (5 bases). The CDR3 is 13 amino acids. Looked up from germline, CDR1 is SGHAT and CDR2 is FQNNGV. The V end lost 3 bases, the J end lost 4 bases, and 7 bases lay between the germline ends. CDR3 in DNA: TGTGCCAGCAGCTTGGAGCGGTACAATGAGCAGTTCTTC. This codes for CASSLERYNEQFF.

The chain uses TRBV13 and TRBJ2-7, with D tentatively TRBD1 (7 bases). Trimming cost V 6 bases and J 6 bases, with 15 bases left between them. Per germline, CDR1 PRHDT and CDR2 FYEKMQ (reference sequence). The CDR3 spans 13 residues. The CDR3 here is CASRSGGTAEQYF. The CDR3 nucleotides are TGTGCCAGCAGATCGGGCGGGACAGCCGAGCAGTACTTC.

The rearrangement links TRBV7-9 to TRBJ2-5; 15 positions match TRBD2. This CDR3 spans 18 amino acids. Germline CDR1 is SEHNR and CDR2 is FQNEAQ (reference sequence). With 5 bases clipped from V and 1 base from J, the junction kept 8 bases outside the gene matches. Here the CDR3 reads CASSRGTSGRTPQETQYF. The CDR3 nucleotides are TGTGCCAGCAGCCGCGGGACTAGCGGGAGGACCCCCCAAGAGACCCAGTACTTC.

This chain uses TRBV14 with TRBJ2-7; 11 nucleotides line up with TRBD2. The CDR3 is made up of 16 amino acids. CDR1 is SGHDN, CDR2 FVKESK, per germline. The ends lost 5 bases at V and 5 bases at J; junction bases unmatched: 11. This chain's CDR3 is CASSYSISGRANEQYF. The DNA for the CDR3 is TGTGCCAGCAGCTATTCTATTAGCGGGAGGGCCAACGAGCAGTACTTC. Combining the CDR3 with reference TRBV14 and TRBJ2-7 gives the whole variable domain EAGVTQFPSHSVIEKGQTVTLRCDPISGHDNLYWYRRVMGKEIKFLLHFVKESKQDESGMPNNRFLAERTGGTYSTLKVQPAELEDSGVYFCASSYSISGRANEQYFGPGTRLTVT.

This clone was seen a handful of times. The V call is TRBV6-1, the J call TRBJ2-6; D remains ambiguous. Germline lookup yields CDR1 MNHNS and CDR2 SASEGT. Trimming shortened V by 1 base and J by 7 bases, and 14 bases separated the two germline ends. The CDR3 sequence is 16 residues long. DNA for the CDR3: TGTGCCAGCAGTGAAGAGCTGAGCTTTTTAGCCAACGTCCTGACTTTC. It translates to CASSEELSFLANVLTF.